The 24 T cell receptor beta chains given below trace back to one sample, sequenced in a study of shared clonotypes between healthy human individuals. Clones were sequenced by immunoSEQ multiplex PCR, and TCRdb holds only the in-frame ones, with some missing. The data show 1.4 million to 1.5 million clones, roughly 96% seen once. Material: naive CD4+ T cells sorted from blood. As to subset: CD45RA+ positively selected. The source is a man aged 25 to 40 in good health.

DNA for the CDR3: TGTGCCAGCAAGTCTGTAGCGGGAGGGCTCGAGCAGTACTTC. Translation gives CASKSVAGGLEQYF. The chain carries TRBV7-8 and TRBJ2-7; the match to TRBD2 covers 11 bases. The V segment lost 7 bases and the J segment 6 bases; nucleotides outside the gene matches: 8. Germline V CDR1 and CDR2: SGHVS, FQNEAQ. CDR3 length: 14 amino acids.

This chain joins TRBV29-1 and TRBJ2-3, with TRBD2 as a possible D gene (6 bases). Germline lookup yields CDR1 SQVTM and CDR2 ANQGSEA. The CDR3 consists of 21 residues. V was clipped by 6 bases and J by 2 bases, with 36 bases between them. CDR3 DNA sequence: TGCAGCGTCCTCCTCCGGGGCGCCGGTAGCGGAGTAGCGAGATTCACAGATACGCAGTATTTT. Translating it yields CSVLLRGAGSGVARFTDTQYF.

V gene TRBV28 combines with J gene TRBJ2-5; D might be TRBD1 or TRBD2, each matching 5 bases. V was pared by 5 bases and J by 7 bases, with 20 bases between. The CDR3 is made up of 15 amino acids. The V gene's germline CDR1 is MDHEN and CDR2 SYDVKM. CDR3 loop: CASSLPGPGMGTQYF. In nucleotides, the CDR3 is TGTGCCAGCAGTCTGCCGGGACCAGGAATGGGGACCCAGTACTTC.

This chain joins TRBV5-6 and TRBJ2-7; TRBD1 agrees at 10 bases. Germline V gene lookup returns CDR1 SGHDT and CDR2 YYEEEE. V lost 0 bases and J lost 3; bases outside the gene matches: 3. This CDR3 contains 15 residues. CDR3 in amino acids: CASSLAGTGDYEQYF. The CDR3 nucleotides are TGTGCCAGCAGCTTGGCCGGGACAGGGGACTACGAGCAGTACTTC. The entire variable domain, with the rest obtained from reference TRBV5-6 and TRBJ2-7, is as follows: DAGVTQSPTHLIKTRGQQVTLRCSPKSGHDTVSWYQQALGQGPQFIFQYYEEEERQRGNFPDRFSGHQFPNYSSELNVNALLLGDSALYLCASSLAGTGDYEQYFGPGTRLTVT.

The CDR3 spells CASSYSFQGHSYEQYF. CDR3 nucleotide sequence: TGTGCCAGCAGTTACTCGTTCCAGGGGCATTCCTACGAGCAGTACTTC. This chain joins TRBV6-5 and TRBJ2-7, with D possibly matching TRBD1 (6 bases). CDR1 MNHEY and CDR2 SVGAGI come from the germline V gene. Trimming took 0 bases from V and 1 from J, leaving 13 bases between them. The CDR3 runs to 16 residues.

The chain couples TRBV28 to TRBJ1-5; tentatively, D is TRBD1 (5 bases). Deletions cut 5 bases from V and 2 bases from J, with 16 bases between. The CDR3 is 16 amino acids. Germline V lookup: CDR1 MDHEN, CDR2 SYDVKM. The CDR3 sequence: CASSLHQGLGNQPQHF. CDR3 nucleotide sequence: TGTGCCAGCAGTCTTCACCAGGGATTAGGCAATCAGCCCCAGCATTTT.

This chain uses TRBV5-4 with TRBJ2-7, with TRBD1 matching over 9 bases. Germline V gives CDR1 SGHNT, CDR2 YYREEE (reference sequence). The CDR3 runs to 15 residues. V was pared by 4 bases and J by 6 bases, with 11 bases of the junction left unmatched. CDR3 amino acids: CASSRAAGQGVEQYF. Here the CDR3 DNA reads TGTGCCAGCAGCCGAGCAGCGGGACAGGGAGTCGAGCAGTACTTC.

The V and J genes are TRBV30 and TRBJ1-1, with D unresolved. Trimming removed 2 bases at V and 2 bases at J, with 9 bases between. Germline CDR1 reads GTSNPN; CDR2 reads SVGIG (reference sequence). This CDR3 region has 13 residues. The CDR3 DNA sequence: TGTGCCTGGAGTCTAAAGGGCAACACTGAAGCTTTCTTT. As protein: CAWSLKGNTEAFF.

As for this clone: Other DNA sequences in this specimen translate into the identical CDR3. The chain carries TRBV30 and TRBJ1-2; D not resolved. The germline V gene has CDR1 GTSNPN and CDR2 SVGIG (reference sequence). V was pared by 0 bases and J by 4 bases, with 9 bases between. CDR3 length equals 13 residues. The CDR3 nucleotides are TGTGCCTGGAGTGTACGTGCAGGCTATGGCTACACCTTC. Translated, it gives CAWSVRAGYGYTF.

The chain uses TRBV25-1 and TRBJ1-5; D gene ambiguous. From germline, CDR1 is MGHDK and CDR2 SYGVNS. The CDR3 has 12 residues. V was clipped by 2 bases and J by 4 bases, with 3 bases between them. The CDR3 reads CASSERNQPQHF. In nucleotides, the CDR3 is TGTGCCAGCAGTGAACGTAATCAGCCCCAGCATTTT.

The CDR3 spells CASRPGQVGYEQYF. The CDR3 DNA reads as TGTGCCAGCAGGCCGGGACAGGTCGGCTACGAGCAGTACTTC. The chain joins TRBV6-1 to TRBJ2-7; 8 nucleotides match TRBD1. Per germline, CDR1 MNHNS and CDR2 SASEGT. The CDR3 is made up of 14 amino acids. After removal of 6 bases from V and 3 bases from J, the junction contained 7 bases not matched to a gene.

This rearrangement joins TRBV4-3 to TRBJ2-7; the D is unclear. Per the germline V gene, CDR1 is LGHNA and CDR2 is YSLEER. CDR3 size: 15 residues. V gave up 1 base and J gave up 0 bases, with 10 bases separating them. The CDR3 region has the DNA TGCGCCAGCAGCCAAGGTCCTAGAAGCTCCTACGAGCAGTACTTC. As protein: CASSQGPRSSYEQYF.

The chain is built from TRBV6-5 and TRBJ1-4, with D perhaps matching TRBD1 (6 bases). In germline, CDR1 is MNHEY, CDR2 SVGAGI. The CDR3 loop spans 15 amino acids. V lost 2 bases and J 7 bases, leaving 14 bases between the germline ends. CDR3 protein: CASSYEGGYTEKLFF. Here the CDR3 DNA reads TGTGCCAGCAGTTACGAGGGGGGCTATACTGAAAAACTGTTTTTT.

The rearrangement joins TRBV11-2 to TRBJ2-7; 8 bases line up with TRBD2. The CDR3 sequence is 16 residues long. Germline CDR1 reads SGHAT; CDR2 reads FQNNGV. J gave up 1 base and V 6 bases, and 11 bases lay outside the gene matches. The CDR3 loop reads CASRKLRGRRSYEQYF. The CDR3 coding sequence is TGTGCCAGCAGAAAATTGCGCGGGAGGAGGTCCTACGAGCAGTACTTC.

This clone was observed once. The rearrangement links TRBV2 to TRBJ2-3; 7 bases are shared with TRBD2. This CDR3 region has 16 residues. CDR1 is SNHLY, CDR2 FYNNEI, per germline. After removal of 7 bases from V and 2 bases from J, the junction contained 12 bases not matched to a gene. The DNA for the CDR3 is TGTGCCAGCATCCCCATGCGGGAGACGATCACAGATACGCAGTATTTT. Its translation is CASIPMRETITDTQYF.

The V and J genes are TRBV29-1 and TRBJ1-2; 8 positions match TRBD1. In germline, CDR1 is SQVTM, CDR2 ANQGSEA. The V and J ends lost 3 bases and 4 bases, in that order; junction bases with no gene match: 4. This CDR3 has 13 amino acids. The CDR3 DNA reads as TGCAGCGTTGACCAACAGGGGGGCTATGGCTACACCTTC. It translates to CSVDQQGGYGYTF.

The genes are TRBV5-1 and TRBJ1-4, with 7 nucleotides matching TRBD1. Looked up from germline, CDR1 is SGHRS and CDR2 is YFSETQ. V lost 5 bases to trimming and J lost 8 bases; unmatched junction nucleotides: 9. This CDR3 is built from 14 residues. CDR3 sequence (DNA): TGCGCCAGCAGTTCTAATAGGGGGCGAGAAAAACTGTTTTTT. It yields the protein CASSSNRGREKLFF.

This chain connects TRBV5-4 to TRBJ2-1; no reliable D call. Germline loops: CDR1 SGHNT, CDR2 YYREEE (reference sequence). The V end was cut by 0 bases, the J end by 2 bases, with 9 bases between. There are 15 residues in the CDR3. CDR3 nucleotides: TGTGCCAGCAGCTTGGGCTTGACGGCCTACAATGAGCAGTTCTTC. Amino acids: CASSLGLTAYNEQFF.

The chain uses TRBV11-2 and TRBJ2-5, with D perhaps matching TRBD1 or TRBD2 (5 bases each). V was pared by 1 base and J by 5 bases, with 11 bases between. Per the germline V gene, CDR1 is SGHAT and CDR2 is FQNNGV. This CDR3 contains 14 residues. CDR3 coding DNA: TGTGCCAGCAGCTTAGGTGAGGGGTTGGAGACCCAGTACTTC. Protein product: CASSLGEGLETQYF.

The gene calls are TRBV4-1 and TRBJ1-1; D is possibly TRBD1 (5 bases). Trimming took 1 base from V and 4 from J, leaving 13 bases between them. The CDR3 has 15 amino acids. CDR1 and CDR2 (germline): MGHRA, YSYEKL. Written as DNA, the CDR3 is TGCGCCAGCAGCCAAGCCAGAGGGGCCGCCACTGAAGCTTTCTTT. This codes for CASSQARGAATEAFF.

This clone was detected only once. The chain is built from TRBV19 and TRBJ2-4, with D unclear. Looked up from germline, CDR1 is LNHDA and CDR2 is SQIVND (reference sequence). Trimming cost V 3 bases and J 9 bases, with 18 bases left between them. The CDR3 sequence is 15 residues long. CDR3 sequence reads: CASSIPVVHGSIQYF. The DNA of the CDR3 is TGTGCCAGTAGTATCCCTGTCGTACATGGATCCATTCAGTACTTC. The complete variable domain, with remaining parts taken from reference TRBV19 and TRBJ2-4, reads DGGITQSPKYLFRKEGQNVTLSCEQNLNHDAMYWYRQDPGQGLRLIYYSQIVNDFQKGDIAEGYSVSREKKESFPLTVTSAQKNPTAFYLCASSIPVVHGSIQYFGAGTRLSVL.

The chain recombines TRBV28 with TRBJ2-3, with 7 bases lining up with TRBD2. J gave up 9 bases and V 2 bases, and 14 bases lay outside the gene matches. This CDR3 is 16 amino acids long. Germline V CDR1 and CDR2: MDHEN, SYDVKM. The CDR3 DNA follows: TGTGCCAGCAGTTTAGTTGCCGGGAGCCAGCGGGGAACGCAGTATTTT. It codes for CASSLVAGSQRGTQYF.

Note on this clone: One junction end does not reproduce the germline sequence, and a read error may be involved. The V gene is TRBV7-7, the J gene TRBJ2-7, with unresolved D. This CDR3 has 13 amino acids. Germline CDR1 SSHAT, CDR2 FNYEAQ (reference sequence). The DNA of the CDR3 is TGTGCTAGCAGCCCAACTGAGCTGGGGGAGCAGTACTTC. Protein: CASSPTELGEQYF.

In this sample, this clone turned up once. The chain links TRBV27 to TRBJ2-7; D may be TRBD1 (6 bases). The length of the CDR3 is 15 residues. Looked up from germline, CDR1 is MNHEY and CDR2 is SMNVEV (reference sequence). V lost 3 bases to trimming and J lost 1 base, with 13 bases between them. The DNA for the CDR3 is TGTGCCAGCAGTTTGCGACAGGTTGCTTCCTACGAGCAGTACTTC. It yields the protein CASSLRQVASYEQYF.